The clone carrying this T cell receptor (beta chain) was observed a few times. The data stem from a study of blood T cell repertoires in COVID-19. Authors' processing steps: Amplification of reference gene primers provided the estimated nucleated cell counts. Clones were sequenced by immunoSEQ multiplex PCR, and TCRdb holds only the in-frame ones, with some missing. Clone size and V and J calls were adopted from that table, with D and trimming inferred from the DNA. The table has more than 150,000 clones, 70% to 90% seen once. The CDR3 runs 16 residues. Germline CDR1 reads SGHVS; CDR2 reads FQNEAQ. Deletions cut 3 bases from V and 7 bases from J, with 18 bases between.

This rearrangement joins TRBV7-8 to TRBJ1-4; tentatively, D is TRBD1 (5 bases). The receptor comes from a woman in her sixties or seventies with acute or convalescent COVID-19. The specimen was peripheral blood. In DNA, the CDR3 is TGTGCCAGCAGCTTTATCCCAGGGTTATATGGTGAAAAACTGTTTTTT. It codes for CASSFIPGLYGEKLFF.